This T cell receptor beta chain derives from a study of monozygotic twins with inflammatory bowel disease. Study outcomes and limitations: Some repertoire variability may stem from patients' differing immunosuppressive treatments. Between concordant and discordant twins, repertoire similarity failed to differ, a result that limited power may explain.

On this clonotype: No antigen is known for it.

TCRalpha and TCRbeta cDNA was put through two nested PCRs of around 15 and 9 cycles. TCRdb re-called the 5' RACE reads and catalogs CDR3 proteins one per entry, DNA excluded. In all, the sample yields 440,000 or so distinct CDR3 sequences. The germline V gene encodes CDR1 SEHNR and CDR2 FQNEAQ (reference sequence). CDR3 length: 12 residues. The sample comprised blood. The receptor's source is a human donor with ulcerative colitis or Crohn's disease, or a healthy co-twin of an affected twin (not recorded which). The chain uses TRBV7-9 and TRBJ1-1; TCRdb's D gene call, TRBD1, goes unchecked for lack of DNA. CDR3 protein: CASTEQGVEAFF.